The sequence of this T cell receptor beta chain was determined in a study of T-cell reconstitution after alpha-beta-depleted transplantation in children. Broader study findings: At around two months after transplant, the alpha-beta T cells were reportedly derived from several hundred expanded clones that came from non-depleted graft cells. T-cell counts and diversity were attributed mostly to newly produced T cells one year after transplant.

For TCRbeta, the library was prepared with unique molecular identifiers. TCRdb passed the PCR reads through MiXCR, listing each CDR3 protein once. In the table there are hundreds of thousands of distinct CDR3 sequences, less than 15% of which are singletons. Germline-derived CDR1 and CDR2 are SGHVT and SQSDAQ. This CDR3 is 13 amino acids long. The sample holds a few counts of this clonotype. Its specificity is unknown. One junction end disagrees with the germline gene, perhaps due to a read error. This specimen was PBMCs, taken before TCRalphabeta/CD19-depleted stem cell transplant. The receptor was isolated from a girl aged 2-10 years with congenital amegakaryocytic thrombocytopenia, due to receive a stem cell transplant. The V gene is TRBV7-4, the J gene TRBJ1-2; D gene uncertain. CDR3 loop: CASSLANQYGYTF. CDR3 DNA: TGTGCCAGCAGCTTAGCGAATCAATATGGTTACACCTTC.